The sequence of this T cell receptor beta chain was determined in a study of naive and memory T cell subsets (dated by TCRdb to between 2016 and 2019). Describing the broader study: An open-source, UMI-based TCR alpha and beta sequencing pipeline was applied to sorted naive and memory peripheral blood T cell subsets. RNA was DNase-treated and reverse transcribed with TCR constant-region primers, mostly using SuperScript III. The results of the functional CMV T cell responses matched the IgG serology results in every case. What the research found in general, with its limitations: The repertoire findings for the naive and memory subsets could not be validated against a ground truth, as none was available. In both CD4 and CD8 cells, going from naive through CM, EM and EMRA, the Gini index went up while Shannon and inverse Simpson diversity went down. TCR abundance followed a power law whose exponent differed between naive and memory subsets but was consistent across the three individuals. RNA-based TCR counts may be influenced by expression changes linked to T cell activation and differentiation. After error correction, only a single occurrence was seen for over 90% of naive TCR sequences, so much steeper abundance distributions were produced than in memory subsets. Clonotypes were defined as single alpha or beta chain sequences, not paired alpha/beta receptors.

Libraries were constructed by UMI-ligation and nested PCR. The beta constant-region primer consisted of an equimolar mixture of two oligonucleotides that together covered TRBC1 and TRBC2. The ligated cDNA went through four rounds of PCR with nested alpha and beta constant-region primers together with the SP2 primer. T4 RNA ligase 1 ligated a single-stranded oligonucleotide carrying the SP2 primer and a 12-nucleotide UMI to the cDNA 3' end. Incubation of the ligation reaction lasted roughly 20-24 hours at 16 degrees C. PCR2 was typically performed as a SYBR Green qPCR and was stopped at a predetermined threshold so that over-amplification was prevented. Agencourt AMPure XP magnetic beads were used for all purifications after the first. Library amounts were measured by Qubit and library quality was assessed on a TapeStation, where the main peak was expected at around 650 bp. Sequencing of the pooled libraries was done on an Illumina MiSeq using v2 2x251 paired-end kits, which typically yielded 1-2 million reads per sample. Each sample was pooled at about 4.2 nM, and roughly 4.5-7.5% PhiX was included to help cluster recognition. In the paper's pipeline: FASTQ reads processed by Demultiplexor were assigned V and J genes by Decombinator through tag matching that tolerated a single base-pair mismatch. Collapsinator used UMIs to correct both sequencing errors and frequency errors arising from PCR heterogeneity. CDR3Translator translated TCRs and extracted CDR3s from the conserved cysteine to the FGXG phenylalanine, flagging non-productive sequences. Gini, Shannon entropy and inverse Simpson indices were calculated on repertoires that had been subsampled to equal numbers of UMI-defined TCRs. Clonotype abundance distributions were fitted to a power law by maximum likelihood within the linear range. For one naive CD8 sample, the pipeline and MIGEC produced similar UMI counts, unique TCR numbers and clonal distributions. A set of several thousand CMV-associated CDR3 sequences, compiled from VDJdb and a published dataset, was used to search the repertoires. Using fastp trimming at Q25 and MiXCR clonotype assembly, TCRdb reanalyzed the public sequencing data and kept in-frame beta chains. Identical CDR3 proteins give one entry, which carries the most common genes and DNA. For this entry, the V and J calls and clone size follow TCRdb and not the study's own pipeline. This sample holds more than 6,000 distinct CDR3 sequences; about 30% were observed only once. The ten biggest clones cover about 61% of the sample.

From the second PCR step onward, the TCR alpha chain libraries and the TCR beta chain libraries were amplified separately. The CMV status of each donor was determined by measuring IFNgamma production from CD4+ T cells after fresh PBMCs had been stimulated overnight with CMV viral lysate. Miltenyi beads were used first to positively select CD4 T cells, and CD8 T cells were then positively selected from the CD4-negative fraction. Cells were stained for CD3, CD4, CD8, CD45RA, CD27 and a live/dead dye and were sorted on a BD Aria II into four subsets based on CD45RA and CD27. Effector memory cells were sorted as CD45RA-CD27-, whereas EMRA cells were sorted as CD45RA+CD27-. A few healthy volunteers provided blood, and the blood of each volunteer was split into CD4 and CD8 T cells and then into four differentiation subsets. Approximately 120 ml of peripheral blood was taken from each donor, and PBMC were separated by density-gradient centrifugation on Ficoll-Paque PLUS. Sorted cells were lysed in RLT buffer, after which RNA was extracted using a Qiagen RNeasy kit and stored at -80 degrees C.

From a lookup of the germline V gene, CDR1 and CDR2 are SGHRS and YFSETQ. There are 14 amino acids in the CDR3, from cysteine to phenylalanine inclusive. Only the CDR3 portion is preserved as DNA: 42 bases, with reading frame beginning at the first base. V lost 6 bases and J lost 6 bases, and the count of bases not matched to a germline gene is 5. In the case of this clonotype: Its antigen is currently not known. No qualities accompany the bases; no much larger clone lies one base away.

This receptor chain uses TRBV5-1 and TRBJ2-3; 12 bases in the junction line up with TRBD2. This TCR came from a human donor in good health. The specimen was CD8+ TEMRA cells from blood. In light of the paper, this sample's cell subset or site label describes: effector memory re-expressing CD45RA, CD45RA+ CD27-. The nucleotides read TGCGCCAGCAAGCCTAGCGGGGGGGCTGATACGCAGTATTTT. Its translation reads: CASKPSGGADTQYF.